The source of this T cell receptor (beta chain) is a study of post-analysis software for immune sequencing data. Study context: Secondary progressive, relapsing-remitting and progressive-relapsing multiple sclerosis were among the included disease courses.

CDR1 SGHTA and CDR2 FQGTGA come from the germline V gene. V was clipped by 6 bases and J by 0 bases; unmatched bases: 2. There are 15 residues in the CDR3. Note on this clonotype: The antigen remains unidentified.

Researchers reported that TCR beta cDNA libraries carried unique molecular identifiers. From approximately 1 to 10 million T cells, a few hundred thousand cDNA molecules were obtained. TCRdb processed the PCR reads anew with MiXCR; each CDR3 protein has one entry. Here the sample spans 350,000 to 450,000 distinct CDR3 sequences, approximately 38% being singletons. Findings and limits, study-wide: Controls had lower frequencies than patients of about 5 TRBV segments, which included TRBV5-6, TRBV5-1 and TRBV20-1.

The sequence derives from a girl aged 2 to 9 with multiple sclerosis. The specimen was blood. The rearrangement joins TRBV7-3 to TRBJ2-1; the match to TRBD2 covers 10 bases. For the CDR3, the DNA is TGTGCCAGCAGTCGGACTAGCGGCTCCTACAATGAGCAGTTCTTC. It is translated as CASSRTSGSYNEQFF.